Included here is one T cell receptor (beta chain) sequence, with context. The CDR3 has 16 amino acids. The V gene lost 1 base and the J gene lost 2 bases, with 13 bases spanning the gap. The V gene's germline CDR1 is LGHNA and CDR2 YSLEER. Using immunoSEQ multiplex PCR, the repertoire was profiled, and TCRdb retains in-frame clones only, with some absent. The table has about 10,000 clones, roughly 77% seen once; the top ten hold over 20%. This entry comes from a study of T cells in narcolepsy. Sequenced material: CD45RA- memory CD8+ T cells from PBMCs. The V and J genes are TRBV4-3 and TRBJ2-3; D possibly corresponds to TRBD2 (5 bases). The sequence was collected from a human donor with narcolepsy. The CDR3 sequence is CASSQVVGLPTDTQYF. The CDR3 region has the DNA TGCGCCAGCAGCCAAGTAGTCGGACTTCCCACAGATACGCAGTATTTT.